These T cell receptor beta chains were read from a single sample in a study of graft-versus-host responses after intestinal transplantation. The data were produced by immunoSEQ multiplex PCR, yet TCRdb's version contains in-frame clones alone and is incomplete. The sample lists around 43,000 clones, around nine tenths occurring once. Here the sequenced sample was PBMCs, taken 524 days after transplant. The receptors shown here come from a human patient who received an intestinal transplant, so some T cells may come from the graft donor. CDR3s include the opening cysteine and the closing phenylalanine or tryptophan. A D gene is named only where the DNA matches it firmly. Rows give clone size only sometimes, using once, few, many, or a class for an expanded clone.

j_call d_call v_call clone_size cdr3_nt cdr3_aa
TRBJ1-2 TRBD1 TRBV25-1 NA TGTGCCTGCAGGGGGAAAAACTATGGCTACACCTTC CACRGKNYGYTF
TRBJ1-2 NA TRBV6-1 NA TGTGCCAGCAGTGAATACAGGGAAGACTATGGCTACACCTTC CASSEYREDYGYTF
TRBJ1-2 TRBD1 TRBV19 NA TGTGCCAGTAGGCGATCCAGGGGGTACTATGGCTACACCTTC CASRRSRGYYGYTF
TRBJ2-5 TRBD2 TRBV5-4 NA TGTGCCAGCAGCTTGAGAAGTTCGACTAGCGGGGTCGGGACAGAGACCCAGTACTTC CASSLRSSTSGVGTETQYF
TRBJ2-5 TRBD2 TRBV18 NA TGTGCCAGCTCACCACAAGCGGGAGAGGAGACCCAGTACTTC CASSPQAGEETQYF
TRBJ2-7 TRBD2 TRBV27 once TGTGCCAGCAGTCGTAGCGGGAGTTACTACGAGCAGTACTTC CASSRSGSYYEQYF
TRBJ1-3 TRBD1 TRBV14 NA TGTGCCAGCAGGACGACAGGGGACTCTGGAAACACCATATATTTT CASRTTGDSGNTIYF
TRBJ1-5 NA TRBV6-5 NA TGTGCCAGCAGCACGGACAGTTTGAGGCAGCCCCAGCATTTT CASSTDSLRQPQHF
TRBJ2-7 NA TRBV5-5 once TGTGCCAGCAGCTTGGATGGGGTACGGGGGCGCAGCTCCTACGAGCAGTACTTC CASSLDGVRGRSSYEQYF
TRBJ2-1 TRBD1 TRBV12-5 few TGTGCTAGTGAATCATCGTTCGGGACAGGGGCGAACAATGAGCAGTTCTTC CASESSFGTGANNEQFF
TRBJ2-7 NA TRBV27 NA TGTGCCAGCAGTCTGACCGGGACTTCGGTCGAGCAGTACTTC CASSLTGTSVEQYF
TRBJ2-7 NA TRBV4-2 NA TGTGCCAGCAGCCAAGAGGCTGCTAGCGCCAACTACGAGCAGTACTTC CASSQEAASANYEQYF
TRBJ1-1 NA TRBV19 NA TGTGCCAGTAGTATGACCGGGACAACTGAAGCTTTCTTT CASSMTGTTEAFF
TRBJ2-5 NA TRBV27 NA TGTGCCAGCTCAGTTAACGGAGAGACCCAGTACTTC CASSVNGETQYF
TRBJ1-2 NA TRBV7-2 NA TGTGCCAGCAGCTTACTAATTCGGGGCACGTATGGCTACACCTTC CASSLLIRGTYGYTF
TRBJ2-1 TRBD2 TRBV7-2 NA TGTGCCAGCAGCCCTCTAGCGGGACTTTACAATGAGCAGTTCTTC CASSPLAGLYNEQFF
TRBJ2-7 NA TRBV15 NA TGTGCCACCAGCAGAGAGCTAGTCTACGAGCAGTACTTC CATSRELVYEQYF
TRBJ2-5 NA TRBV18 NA TGTGCCAGCTCACCGGCGGGTCTTGGAGTACAAGAGACCCAGTACTTC CASSPAGLGVQETQYF
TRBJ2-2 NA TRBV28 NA TGTGCCAGCAGTTCCGGGGCTCTCAGGCCCGGGGAGCTGTTTTTT CASSSGALRPGELFF
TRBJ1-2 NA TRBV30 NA TGTGCCTGGGGTGCGGGTGGCTACACCTTC CAWGAGGYTF
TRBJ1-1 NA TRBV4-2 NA TGTGCCAGCAGCCAAGAGCTCAACAGGAACACTGAAGCTTTCTTT CASSQELNRNTEAFF
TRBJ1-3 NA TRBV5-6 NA TGTGCCAGCAGCTTGGTAATTTCAACGGGGGGCACCATATATTTT CASSLVISTGGTIYF
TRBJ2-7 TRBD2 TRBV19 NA TGTGCCAGTAGTATCGGACTAGGAGACTACGAGCAGTACTTC CASSIGLGDYEQYF
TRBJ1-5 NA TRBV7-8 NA TGTGCCAGCAGCTTACACCAGGGGAGAGTGGGCAATCAGCCCCAGCATTTT CASSLHQGRVGNQPQHF
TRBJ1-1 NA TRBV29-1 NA TGCAGCGTTGACTCGGGGCGGGGCGGCACTGAAGCTTTCTTT CSVDSGRGGTEAFF
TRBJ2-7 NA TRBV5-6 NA TGTGCCAGCAGCTTGGGGACAGAGTCCTACGAGCAGTACTTC CASSLGTESYEQYF
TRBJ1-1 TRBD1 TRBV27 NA TGTGCCAGCAGACCAGGGGGGTTAAACACTGAAGCTTTCTTT CASRPGGLNTEAFF
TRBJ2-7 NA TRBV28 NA TGTGCCAGCAGTTCGATAACAGGGAACTCCTACGAGCAGTACTTC CASSSITGNSYEQYF